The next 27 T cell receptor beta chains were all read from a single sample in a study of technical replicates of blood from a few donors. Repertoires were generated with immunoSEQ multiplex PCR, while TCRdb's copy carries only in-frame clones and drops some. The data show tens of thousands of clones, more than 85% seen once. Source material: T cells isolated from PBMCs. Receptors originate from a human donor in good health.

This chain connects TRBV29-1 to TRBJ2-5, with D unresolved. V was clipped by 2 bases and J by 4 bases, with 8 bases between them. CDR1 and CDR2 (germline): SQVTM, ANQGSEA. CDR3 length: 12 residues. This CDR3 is CSVESSGETQYF. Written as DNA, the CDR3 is TGCAGCGTTGAAAGTAGTGGAGAGACCCAGTACTTC.

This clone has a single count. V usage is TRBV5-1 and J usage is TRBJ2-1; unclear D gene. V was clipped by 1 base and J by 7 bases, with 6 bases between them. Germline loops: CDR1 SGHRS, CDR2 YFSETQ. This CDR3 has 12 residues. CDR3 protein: CASSLSGNEQFF. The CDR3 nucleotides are TGCGCCAGCAGCTTGTCCGGTAATGAGCAGTTCTTC.

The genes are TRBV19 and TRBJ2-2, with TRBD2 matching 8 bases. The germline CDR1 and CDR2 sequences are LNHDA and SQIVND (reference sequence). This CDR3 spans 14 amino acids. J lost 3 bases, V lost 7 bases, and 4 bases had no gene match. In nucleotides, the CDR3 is TGTGCCAGTAATAAGCGGGAGCACACCGGGGAGCTGTTTTTT. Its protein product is CASNKREHTGELFF. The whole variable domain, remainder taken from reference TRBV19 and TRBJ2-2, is DGGITQSPKYLFRKEGQNVTLSCEQNLNHDAMYWYRQDPGQGLRLIYYSQIVNDFQKGDIAEGYSVSREKKESFPLTVTSAQKNPTAFYLCASNKREHTGELFFGEGSRLTVL.

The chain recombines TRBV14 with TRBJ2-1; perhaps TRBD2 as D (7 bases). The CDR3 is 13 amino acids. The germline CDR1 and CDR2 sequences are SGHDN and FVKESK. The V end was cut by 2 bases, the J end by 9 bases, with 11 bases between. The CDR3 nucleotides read TGTGCCAGCAGCCAAAGGGGGGGCCTTGAGCAGTTCTTC. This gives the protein CASSQRGGLEQFF.

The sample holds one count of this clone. For the CDR3, the DNA is TGTGCCAGCAGCCCCCGACTAGCGCCTAGCTCCTACAATGAGCAGTTCTTC. As protein: CASSPRLAPSSYNEQFF. The chain links TRBV7-7 to TRBJ2-1; 8 bases map to TRBD2. V shed 5 bases, J shed 0 bases, and the junction held 9 bases outside the gene matches. The CDR3 sequence is 17 residues long. Germline V CDR1 and CDR2: SSHAT, FNYEAQ (reference sequence).

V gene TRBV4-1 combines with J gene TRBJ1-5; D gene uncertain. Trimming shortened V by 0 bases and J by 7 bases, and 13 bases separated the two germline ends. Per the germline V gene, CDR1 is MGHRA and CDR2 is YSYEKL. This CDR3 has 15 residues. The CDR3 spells CASSQDGGGKQPQHF. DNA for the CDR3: TGCGCCAGCAGCCAAGATGGTGGAGGTAAGCAGCCCCAGCATTTT.

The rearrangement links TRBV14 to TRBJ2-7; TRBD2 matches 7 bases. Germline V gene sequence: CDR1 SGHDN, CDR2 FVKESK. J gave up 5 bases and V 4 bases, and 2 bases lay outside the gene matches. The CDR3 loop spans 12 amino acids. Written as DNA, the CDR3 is TGTGCCAGCAGCCTGGGACTAAACGAGCAGTACTTC. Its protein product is CASSLGLNEQYF. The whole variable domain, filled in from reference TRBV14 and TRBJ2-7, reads EAGVTQFPSHSVIEKGQTVTLRCDPISGHDNLYWYRRVMGKEIKFLLHFVKESKQDESGMPNNRFLAERTGGTYSTLKVQPAELEDSGVYFCASSLGLNEQYFGPGTRLTVT.

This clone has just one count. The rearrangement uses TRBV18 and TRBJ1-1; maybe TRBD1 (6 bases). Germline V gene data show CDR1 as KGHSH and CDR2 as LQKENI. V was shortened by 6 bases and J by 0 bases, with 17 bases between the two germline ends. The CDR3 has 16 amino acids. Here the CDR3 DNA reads TGTGCCAGCTCGCGTAAGGACAGCTCGATGAACACTGAAGCTTTCTTT. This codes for CASSRKDSSMNTEAFF.

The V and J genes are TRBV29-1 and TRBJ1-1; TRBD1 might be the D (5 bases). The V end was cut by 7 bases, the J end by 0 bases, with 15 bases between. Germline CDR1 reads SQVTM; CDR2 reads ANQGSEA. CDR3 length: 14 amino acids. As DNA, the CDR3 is TGCAGCGCCCGACAGAGTTTCATGAACACTGAAGCTTTCTTT. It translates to CSARQSFMNTEAFF.

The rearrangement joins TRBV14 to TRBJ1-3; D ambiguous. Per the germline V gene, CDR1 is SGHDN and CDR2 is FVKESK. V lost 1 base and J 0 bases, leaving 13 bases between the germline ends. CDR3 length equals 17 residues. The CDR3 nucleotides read TGTGCCAGCAGCCAAGTCCTCTCTCTTTACTCTGGAAACACCATATATTTT. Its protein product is CASSQVLSLYSGNTIYF.

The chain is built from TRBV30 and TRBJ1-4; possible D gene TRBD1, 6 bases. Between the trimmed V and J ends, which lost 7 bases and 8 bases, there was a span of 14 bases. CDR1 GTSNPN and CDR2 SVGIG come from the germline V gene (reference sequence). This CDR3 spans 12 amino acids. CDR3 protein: CASRQVGEKLFF. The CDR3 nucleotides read TGTGCCTCCCGACAGGTTGGGGAAAAACTGTTTTTT.

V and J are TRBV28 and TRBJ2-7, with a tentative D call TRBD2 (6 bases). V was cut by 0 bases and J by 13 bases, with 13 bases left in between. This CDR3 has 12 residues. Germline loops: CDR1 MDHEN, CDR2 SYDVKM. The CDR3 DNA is TGTGCCAGCAGTTTATGGGTCGGGACTCTCTACTTC. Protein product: CASSLWVGTLYF. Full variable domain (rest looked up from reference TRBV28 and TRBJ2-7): DVKVTQSSRYLVKRTGEKVFLECVQDMDHENMFWYRQDPGLGLRLIYFSYDVKMKEKGDIPEGYSVSREKKERFSLILESASTNQTSMYLCASSLWVGTLYFGPGTRLTVT.

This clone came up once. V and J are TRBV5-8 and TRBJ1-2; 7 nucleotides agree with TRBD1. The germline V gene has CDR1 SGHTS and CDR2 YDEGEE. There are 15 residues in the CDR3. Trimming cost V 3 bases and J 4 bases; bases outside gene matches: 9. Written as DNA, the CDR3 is TGTGCCAGCAGCTCACTCCGGGACAGTCTCTATGGCTACACCTTC. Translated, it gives CASSSLRDSLYGYTF.

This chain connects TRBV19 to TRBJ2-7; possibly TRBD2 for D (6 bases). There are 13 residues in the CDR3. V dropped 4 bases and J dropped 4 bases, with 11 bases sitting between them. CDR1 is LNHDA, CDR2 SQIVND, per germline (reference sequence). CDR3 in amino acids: CASSTAGGYEQYF. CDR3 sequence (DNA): TGTGCCAGTAGTACGGCTGGAGGGTACGAGCAGTACTTC.

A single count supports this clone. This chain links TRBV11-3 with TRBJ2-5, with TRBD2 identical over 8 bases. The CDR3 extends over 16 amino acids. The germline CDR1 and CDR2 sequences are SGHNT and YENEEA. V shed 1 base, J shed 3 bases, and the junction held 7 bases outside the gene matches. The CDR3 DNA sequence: TGTGCCAGCAGCTTAGCTGGCGGGAGGCGAGAAGAGACCCAGTACTTC. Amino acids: CASSLAGGRREETQYF.

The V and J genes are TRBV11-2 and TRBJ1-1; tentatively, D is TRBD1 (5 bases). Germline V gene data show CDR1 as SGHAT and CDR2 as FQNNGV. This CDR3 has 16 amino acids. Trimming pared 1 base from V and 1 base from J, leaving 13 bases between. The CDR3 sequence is CASSLGRGMRNTEAFF. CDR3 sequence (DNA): TGTGCCAGCAGCTTAGGACGGGGGATGCGGAACACTGAAGCTTTCTTT.

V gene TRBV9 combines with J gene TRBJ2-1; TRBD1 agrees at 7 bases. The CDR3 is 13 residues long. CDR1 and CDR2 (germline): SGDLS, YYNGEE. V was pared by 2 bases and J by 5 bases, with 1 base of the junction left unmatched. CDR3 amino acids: CASSVGTDNEQFF. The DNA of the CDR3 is TGTGCCAGCAGCGTCGGGACAGACAATGAGCAGTTCTTC.

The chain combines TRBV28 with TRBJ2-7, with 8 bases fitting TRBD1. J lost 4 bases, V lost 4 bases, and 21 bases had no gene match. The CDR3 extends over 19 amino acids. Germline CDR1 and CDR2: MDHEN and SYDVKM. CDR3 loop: CASSSYARQGAGGIYEQYF. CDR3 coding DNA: TGTGCCAGCAGTTCATACGCCCGCCAGGGGGCTGGGGGGATTTACGAGCAGTACTTC.

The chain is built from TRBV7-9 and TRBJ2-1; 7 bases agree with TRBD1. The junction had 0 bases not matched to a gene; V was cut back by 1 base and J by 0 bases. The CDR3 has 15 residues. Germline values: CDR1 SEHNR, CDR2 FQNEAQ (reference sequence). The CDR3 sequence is CASSLGDSSYNEQFF. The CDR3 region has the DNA TGTGCCAGCAGCTTAGGGGACAGCTCCTACAATGAGCAGTTCTTC. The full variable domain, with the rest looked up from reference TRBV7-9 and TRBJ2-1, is DTGVSQNPRHKITKRGQNVTFRCDPISEHNRLYWYRQTLGQGPEFLTYFQNEAQLEKSRLLSDRFSAERPKGSFSTLEIQRTEQGDSAMYLCASSLGDSSYNEQFFGPGTRLTVL.

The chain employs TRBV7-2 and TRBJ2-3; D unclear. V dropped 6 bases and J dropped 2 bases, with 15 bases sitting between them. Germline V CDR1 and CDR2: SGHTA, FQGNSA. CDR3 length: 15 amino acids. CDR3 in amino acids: CASSRGIFNTDTQYF. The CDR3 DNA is TGTGCCAGCAGTCGCGGAATCTTCAACACAGATACGCAGTATTTT.

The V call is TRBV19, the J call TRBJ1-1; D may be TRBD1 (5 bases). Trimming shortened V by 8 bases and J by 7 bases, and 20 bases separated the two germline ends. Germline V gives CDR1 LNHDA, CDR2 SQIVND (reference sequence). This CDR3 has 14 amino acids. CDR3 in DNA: TGTGCCAGTGACCACGGGCGCAGGGCACTTGAAGCTTTCTTT. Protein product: CASDHGRRALEAFF.

The CDR3 spells CASSRQGPNQPQHF. In nucleotides, the CDR3 is TGTGCCAGCTCGAGACAGGGCCCCAATCAGCCCCAGCATTTT. The chain recombines TRBV6-4 with TRBJ1-5; 7 bases fit TRBD1. The CDR3 is made up of 14 amino acids. V lost 8 bases to trimming and J lost 3 bases; unmatched junction nucleotides: 7. Germline CDR1 MRHNA, CDR2 SNTAGT.

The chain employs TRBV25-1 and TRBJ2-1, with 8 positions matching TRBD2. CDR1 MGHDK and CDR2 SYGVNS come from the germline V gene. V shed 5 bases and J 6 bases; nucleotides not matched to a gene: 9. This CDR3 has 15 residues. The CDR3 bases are TGTGCCAGCAGTCCAGCGGGACTAGGCCTCAATGAGCAGTTCTTC. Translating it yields CASSPAGLGLNEQFF.

The CDR3 nucleotides are TGTGCCAGCAGTGGGACAGGGGGCGACTCACCCCTCCACTTT. Translated: CASSGTGGDSPLHF. The chain is built from TRBV2 and TRBJ1-6; 11 nucleotides match TRBD1. The junction had 3 bases not matched to a gene; V was cut back by 4 bases and J by 10 bases. This CDR3 region has 14 residues. Germline loops: CDR1 SNHLY, CDR2 FYNNEI.

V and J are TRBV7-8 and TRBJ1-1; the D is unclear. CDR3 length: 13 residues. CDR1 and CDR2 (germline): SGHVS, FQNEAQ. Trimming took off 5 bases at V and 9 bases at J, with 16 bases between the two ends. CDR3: CASSLSPNRQAFF. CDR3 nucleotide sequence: TGTGCCAGCAGCCTATCACCGAACCGTCAAGCTTTCTTT.

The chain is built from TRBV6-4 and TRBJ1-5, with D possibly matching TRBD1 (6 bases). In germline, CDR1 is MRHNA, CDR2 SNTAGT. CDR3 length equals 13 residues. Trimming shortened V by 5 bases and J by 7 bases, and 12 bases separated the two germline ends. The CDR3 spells CASSSIRGQPQHF. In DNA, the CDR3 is TGTGCCAGCAGTTCAATAAGGGGGCAGCCCCAGCATTTT.

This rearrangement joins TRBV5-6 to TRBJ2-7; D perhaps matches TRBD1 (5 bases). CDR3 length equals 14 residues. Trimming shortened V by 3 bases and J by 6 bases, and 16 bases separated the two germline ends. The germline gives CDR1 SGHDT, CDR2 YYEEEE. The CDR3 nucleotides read TGTGCCAGCAGCTATCGGACACCGAGGACCGAGCAGTACTTC. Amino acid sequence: CASSYRTPRTEQYF.